The clone carrying this TCR beta chain was recorded a few times. The target antigen is unknown. This sample stems from a study of T cells in Graves' hyperthyroidism and ophthalmopathy. Amplified TCR beta CDR3 regions came from RNA transcripts. First-round RT-PCR with HTBI primers amplified the TCR CDR3 region. TCRdb called the multiplex PCR reads again in MiXCR, with one record for every CDR3 protein. The sample carries about 200,000 distinct CDR3 sequences, about a sixth recorded once. Diagnosis of hyperthyroidism was new in patients aged 18 to 65, and its duration was under 2 months. Diagnoses rested on clinical symptoms, serum thyroxine and TRAb, thyroid ultrasound and orbital computed tomography. The V gene end was trimmed by 5 bases and the J gene end by 4 bases; junction bases not matched to a gene: 7. The CDR3 covers 13 residues. The germline CDR1 and CDR2 sequences are SQVTM and ANQGSEA. Findings and caveats of the study: Median prediction lead before ophthalmopathy onset was 6.5 months with the model.

Material for sequencing was blood. The sequence came from a woman aged 50 to 60 with Graves' hyperthyroidism. The chain joins TRBV29-1 to TRBJ1-1; 7 positions agree with TRBD1. CDR3 protein: CSVLRDSTTEAFF. The CDR3 DNA reads TGCAGCGTTCTACGGGACAGCACCACTGAAGCTTTCTTT.